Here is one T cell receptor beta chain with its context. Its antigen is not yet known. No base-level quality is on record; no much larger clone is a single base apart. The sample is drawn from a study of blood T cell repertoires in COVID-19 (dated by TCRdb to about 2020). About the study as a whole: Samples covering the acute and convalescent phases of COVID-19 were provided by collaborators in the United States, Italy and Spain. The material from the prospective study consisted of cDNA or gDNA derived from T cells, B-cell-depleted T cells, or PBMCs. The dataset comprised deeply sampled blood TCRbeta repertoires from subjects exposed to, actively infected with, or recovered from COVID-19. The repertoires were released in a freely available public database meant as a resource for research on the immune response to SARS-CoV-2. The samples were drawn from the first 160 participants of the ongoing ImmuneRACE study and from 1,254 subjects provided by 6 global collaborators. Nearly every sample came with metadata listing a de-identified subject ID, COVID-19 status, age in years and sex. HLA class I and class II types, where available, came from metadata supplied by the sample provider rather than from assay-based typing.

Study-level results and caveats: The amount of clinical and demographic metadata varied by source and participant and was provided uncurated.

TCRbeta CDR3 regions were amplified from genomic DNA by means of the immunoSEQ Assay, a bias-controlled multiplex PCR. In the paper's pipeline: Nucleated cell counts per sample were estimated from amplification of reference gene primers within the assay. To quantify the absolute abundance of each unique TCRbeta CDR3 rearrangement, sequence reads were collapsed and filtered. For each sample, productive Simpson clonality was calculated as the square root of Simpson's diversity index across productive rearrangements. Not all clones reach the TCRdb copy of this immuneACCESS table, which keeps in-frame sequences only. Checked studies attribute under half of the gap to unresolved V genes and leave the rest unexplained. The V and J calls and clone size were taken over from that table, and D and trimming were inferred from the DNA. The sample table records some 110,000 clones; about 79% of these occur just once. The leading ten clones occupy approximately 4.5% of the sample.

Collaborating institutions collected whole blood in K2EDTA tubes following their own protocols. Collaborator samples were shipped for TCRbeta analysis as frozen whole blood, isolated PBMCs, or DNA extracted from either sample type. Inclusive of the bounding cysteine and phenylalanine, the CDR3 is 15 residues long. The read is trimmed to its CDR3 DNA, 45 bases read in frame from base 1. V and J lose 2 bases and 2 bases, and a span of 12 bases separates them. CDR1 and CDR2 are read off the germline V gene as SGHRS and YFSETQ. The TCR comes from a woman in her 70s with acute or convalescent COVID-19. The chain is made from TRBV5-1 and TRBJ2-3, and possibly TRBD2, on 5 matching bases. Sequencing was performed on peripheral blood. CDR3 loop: CASSFGGHHTDTQYF. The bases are TGCGCCAGCAGCTTTGGAGGTCACCACACAGATACGCAGTATTTT.